A selection of T cell receptor beta chains follows, all from one sample in a study of CXCR3-negative and CXCR3-positive naive CD8 T cells. TCRdb reanalyzed the 5' RACE reads, giving one entry per CDR3 protein sequence and no DNA. The sample table sets out approximately 58,000 distinct CDR3 sequences. The sequenced material came from naive CXCR3- CD8+ T cells from blood. These receptors came from a human donor in good health. Some clones in this sample may be carry-over from other donors' samples. CDR3s include the opening cysteine and the closing phenylalanine or tryptophan. Clone size, where shown, is once, few, many, or a class for clones that have expanded.

j_gene	v_gene	abundance	CDR3aa
TRBJ2-1	TRBV6-5	NA	CASSYSRRGDEQFF
TRBJ1-4	TRBV12-3/TRBV12-4	NA	CASSLTFGELRKLFF
TRBJ1-6	TRBV29-1	NA	CSVEDPDRVFNSPLHF
TRBJ2-1	TRBV7-9	NA	CASTRTGTAPYNEQFF
TRBJ1-1	TRBV29-1	NA	CSVEVGRATEAFF
TRBJ2-7	TRBV18	NA	CASSPRTGENEQYF
TRBJ1-2	TRBV29-1	NA	CSVDWAEANYGYTF
TRBJ2-1	TRBV6-5	NA	CASSTLPGGSYNEQFF
TRBJ2-3	TRBV6-6	NA	CASKAEASIADTQYF
TRBJ2-7	TRBV27	NA	CASSLRSDYEQYF
TRBJ2-7	TRBV2	NA	CASSEGGQNYEQYF
TRBJ2-7	TRBV20-1	NA	CSATSSTSYEQYF
TRBJ2-7	TRBV7-9	NA	CASSQGGGEQYF
TRBJ2-7	TRBV2	NA	CASSENREYYEQYF
TRBJ2-7	TRBV29-1	medium-sized	CSVEGQGETYEQYF
TRBJ2-7	TRBV7-3	NA	CASKTGSSSYEQYF
TRBJ1-2	TRBV20-1	NA	CSARFGDSYGYTF
TRBJ2-1	TRBV7-3	NA	CASSLTGVSYNEQFF
TRBJ2-5	TRBV20-1	NA	CSAYSWDPEQETQYF